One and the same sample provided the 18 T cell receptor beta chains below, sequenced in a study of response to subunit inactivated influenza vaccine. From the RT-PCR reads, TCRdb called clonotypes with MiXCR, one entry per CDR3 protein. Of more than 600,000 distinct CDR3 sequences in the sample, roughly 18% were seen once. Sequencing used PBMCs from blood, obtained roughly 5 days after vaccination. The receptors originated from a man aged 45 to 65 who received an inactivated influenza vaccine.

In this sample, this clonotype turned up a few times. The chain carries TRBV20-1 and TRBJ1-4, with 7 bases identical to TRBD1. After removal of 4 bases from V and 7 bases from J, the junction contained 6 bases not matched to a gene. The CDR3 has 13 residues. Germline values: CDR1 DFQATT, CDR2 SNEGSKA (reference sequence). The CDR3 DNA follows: TGCAGTGCTACCAGGGGGGGCGGTGAAAAACTGTTTTTT. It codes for CSATRGGGEKLFF.

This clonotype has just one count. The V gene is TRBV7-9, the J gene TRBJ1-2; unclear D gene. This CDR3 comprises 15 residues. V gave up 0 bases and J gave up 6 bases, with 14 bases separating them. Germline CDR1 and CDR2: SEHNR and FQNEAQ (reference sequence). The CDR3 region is CASSLAGGREDGYTF. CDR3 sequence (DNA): TGTGCCAGCAGCTTAGCGGGTGGAAGAGAGGATGGCTACACCTTC.

The CDR3 sequence: CASSAAGGPDTQYF. CDR3 nucleotide sequence: TGTGCCAGCAGCGCGGCTGGGGGTCCAGATACGCAGTATTTT. The V and J genes are TRBV6-1 and TRBJ2-3, with D tentatively TRBD1 or TRBD2 (5 bases each). In germline, CDR1 is MNHNS, CDR2 SASEGT. This CDR3 comprises 14 residues. V was pared by 6 bases and J by 4 bases, with 14 bases between.

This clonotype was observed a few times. The CDR3 DNA sequence: TGCGCCAGCAGCTTCGGCCAGGGACAGGGGGCAAGGGCACCCCTCCACTTT. This codes for CASSFGQGQGARAPLHF. V is TRBV5-1 and J is TRBJ1-6, with 12 bases matching TRBD1. Germline values: CDR1 SGHRS, CDR2 YFSETQ. The CDR3 has 17 residues. The trim removed 2 bases at V and 11 bases at J, leaving 11 bases unmatched.

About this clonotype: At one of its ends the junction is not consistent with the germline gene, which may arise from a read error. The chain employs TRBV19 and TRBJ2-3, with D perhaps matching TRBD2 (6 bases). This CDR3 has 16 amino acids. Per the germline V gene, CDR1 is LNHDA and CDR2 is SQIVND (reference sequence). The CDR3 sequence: CARSMGGRGSTDTQYF. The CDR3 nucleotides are TGTGCCAGAAGTATGGGGGGTCGTGGTAGCACAGATACGCAGTATTTT.

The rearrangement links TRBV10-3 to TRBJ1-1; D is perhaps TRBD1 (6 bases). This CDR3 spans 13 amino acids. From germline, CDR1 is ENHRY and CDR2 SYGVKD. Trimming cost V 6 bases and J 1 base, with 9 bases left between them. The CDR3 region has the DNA TGTGCCATCAGAAAGGGGGGGAACACTGAAGCTTTCTTT. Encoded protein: CAIRKGGNTEAFF.

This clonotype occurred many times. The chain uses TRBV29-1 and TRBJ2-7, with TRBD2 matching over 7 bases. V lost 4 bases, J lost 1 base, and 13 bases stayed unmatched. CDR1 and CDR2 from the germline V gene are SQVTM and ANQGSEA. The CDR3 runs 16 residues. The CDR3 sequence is CSVARSPREDSYEQYF. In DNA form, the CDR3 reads TGCAGCGTTGCTCGTTCACCACGGGAGGATTCCTACGAGCAGTACTTC.

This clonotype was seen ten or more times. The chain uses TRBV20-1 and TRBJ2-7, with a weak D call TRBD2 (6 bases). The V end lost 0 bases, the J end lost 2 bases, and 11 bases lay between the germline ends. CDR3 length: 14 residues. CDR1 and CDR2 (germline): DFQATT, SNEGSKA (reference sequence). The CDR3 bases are TGCAGTGCTAGAGAGGTGCCGGGGGCCTACGAGCAGTACTTC. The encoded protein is CSAREVPGAYEQYF.

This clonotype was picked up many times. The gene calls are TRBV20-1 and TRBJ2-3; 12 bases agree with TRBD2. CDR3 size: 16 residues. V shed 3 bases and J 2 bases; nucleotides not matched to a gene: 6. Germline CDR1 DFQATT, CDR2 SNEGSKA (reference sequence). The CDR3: CSARLAGGPNTDTQYF. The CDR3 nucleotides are TGCAGTGCTAGGCTAGCGGGAGGGCCGAACACAGATACGCAGTATTTT.

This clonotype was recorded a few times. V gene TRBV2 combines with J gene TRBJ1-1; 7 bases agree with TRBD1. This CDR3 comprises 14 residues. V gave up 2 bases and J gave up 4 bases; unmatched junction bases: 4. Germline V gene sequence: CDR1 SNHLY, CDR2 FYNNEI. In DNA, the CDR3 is TGTGCCAGCAGTGAAACAGGGGACAGCACTGAAGCTTTCTTT. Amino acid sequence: CASSETGDSTEAFF. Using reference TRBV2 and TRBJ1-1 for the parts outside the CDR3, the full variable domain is EPEVTQTPSHQVTQMGQEVILRCVPISNHLYFYWYRQILGQKVEFLVSFYNNEISEKSEIFDDQFSVERPDGSNFTLKIRSTKLEDSAMYFCASSETGDSTEAFFGQGTRLTVV.

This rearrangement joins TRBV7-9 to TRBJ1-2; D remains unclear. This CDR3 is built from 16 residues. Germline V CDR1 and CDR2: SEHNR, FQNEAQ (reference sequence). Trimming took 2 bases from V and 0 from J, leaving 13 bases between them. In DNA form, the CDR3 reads TGTGCCAGCAGCTTAACTAACAGTCCCACTAACTATGGCTACACCTTC. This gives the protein CASSLTNSPTNYGYTF.

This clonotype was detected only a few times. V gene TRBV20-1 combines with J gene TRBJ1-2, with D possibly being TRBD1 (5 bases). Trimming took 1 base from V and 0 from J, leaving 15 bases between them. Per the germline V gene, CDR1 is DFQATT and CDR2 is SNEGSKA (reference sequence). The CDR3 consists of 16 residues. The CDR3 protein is CSARAPGVGPNYGYTF. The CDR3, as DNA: TGCAGTGCTAGAGCTCCCGGGGTGGGGCCTAACTATGGCTACACCTTC.

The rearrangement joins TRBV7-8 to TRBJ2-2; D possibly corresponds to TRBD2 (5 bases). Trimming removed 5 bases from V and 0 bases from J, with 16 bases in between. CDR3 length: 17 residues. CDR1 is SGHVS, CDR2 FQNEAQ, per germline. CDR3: CASSIGRLAANTGELFF. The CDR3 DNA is TGTGCCAGCAGCATTGGCCGGCTAGCAGCGAACACCGGGGAGCTGTTTTTT.

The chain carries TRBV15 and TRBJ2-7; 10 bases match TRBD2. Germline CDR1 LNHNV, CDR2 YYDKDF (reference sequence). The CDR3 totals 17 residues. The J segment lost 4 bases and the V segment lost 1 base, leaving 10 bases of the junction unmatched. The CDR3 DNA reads TGTGCCACCAGCAGAGTTTTTTCTAGCGGGAGAAAATACGAGCAGTACTTC. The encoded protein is CATSRVFSSGRKYEQYF.

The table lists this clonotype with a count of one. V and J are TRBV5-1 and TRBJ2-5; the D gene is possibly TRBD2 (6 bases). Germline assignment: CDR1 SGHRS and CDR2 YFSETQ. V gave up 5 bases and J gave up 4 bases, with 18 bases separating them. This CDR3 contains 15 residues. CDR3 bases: TGCGCCAGCAGTTCTGGCGGCGGGAACGGAGAGACCCAGTACTTC. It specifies CASSSGGGNGETQYF. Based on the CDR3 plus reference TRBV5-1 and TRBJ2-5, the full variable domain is KAGVTQTPRYLIKTRGQQVTLSCSPISGHRSVSWYQQTPGQGLQFLFEYFSETQRNKGNFPGRFSGRQFSNSRSEMNVSTLELGDSALYLCASSSGGGNGETQYFGPGTRLLVL.

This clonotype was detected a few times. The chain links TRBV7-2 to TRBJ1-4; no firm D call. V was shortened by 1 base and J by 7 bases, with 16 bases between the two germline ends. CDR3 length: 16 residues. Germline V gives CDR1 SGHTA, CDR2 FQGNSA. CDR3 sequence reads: CASSLESSRRSEKLFF. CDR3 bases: TGTGCCAGCAGCTTAGAGAGTAGTCGTAGAAGTGAAAAACTGTTTTTT. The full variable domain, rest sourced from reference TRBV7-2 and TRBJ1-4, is GAGVSQSPSNKVTEKGKDVELRCDPISGHTALYWYRQSLGQGLEFLIYFQGNSAPDKSGLPSDRFSAERTGGSVSTLTIQRTQQEDSAVYLCASSLESSRRSEKLFFGSGTQLSVL.

The CDR3 DNA reads TGTGCCAGCAGTCACGAGTTGGGAGGCGAGCAGTACTTC. Protein sequence: CASSHELGGEQYF. This chain connects TRBV6-5 to TRBJ2-7; D perhaps matches TRBD2 (6 bases). This CDR3 is built from 13 residues. Trimming stripped 5 bases from V and 6 bases from J, with 14 bases between. CDR1 and CDR2 (germline): MNHEY, SVGAGI.

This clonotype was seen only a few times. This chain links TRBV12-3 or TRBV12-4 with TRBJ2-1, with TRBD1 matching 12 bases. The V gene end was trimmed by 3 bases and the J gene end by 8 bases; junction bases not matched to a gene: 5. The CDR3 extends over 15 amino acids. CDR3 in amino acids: CASSFPGQGADEQFF. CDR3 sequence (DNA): TGTGCCAGCAGTTTTCCGGGACAGGGGGCGGATGAGCAGTTCTTC.